This passage covers 9 T cell receptor beta chains from one sample sequenced in a study of blood T cell repertoires in COVID-19. Assay: immunoSEQ multiplex PCR; the TCRdb copy retains only in-frame clones and omits some. The sample lists a few hundred thousand clones; approximately 88% were seen once. Sequencing was carried out using peripheral blood. These receptors were collected from a man aged 18 to 29 who had recovered from COVID-19.

This chain connects TRBV30 to TRBJ2-7; D perhaps matches TRBD1 (6 bases). V lost 8 bases and J 1 base, leaving 18 bases between the germline ends. This CDR3 spans 14 amino acids. Germline loops: CDR1 GTSNPN, CDR2 SVGIG (reference sequence). DNA of the CDR3: TGTGCCAGTTACGTGGCAGGGGCGTCCTACGAGCAGTACTTC. This translates into CASYVAGASYEQYF.

This chain links TRBV19 with TRBJ1-3, with D unresolved. Germline V CDR1 and CDR2: LNHDA, SQIVND (reference sequence). The CDR3 spans 12 residues. V was cut by 7 bases and J by 3 bases, with 7 bases left in between. CDR3 protein: CASTAVGNTIYF. CDR3 bases: TGTGCCAGTACGGCGGTTGGAAACACCATATATTTT.

The V call is TRBV27, the J call TRBJ2-1; 8 bases match TRBD2. This CDR3 contains 17 residues. V was pared by 6 bases and J by 4 bases, with 14 bases of the junction left unmatched. From germline, CDR1 is MNHEY and CDR2 SMNVEV (reference sequence). CDR3 sequence reads: CASSPVAGPTLYNEQFF. The CDR3 nucleotides read TGTGCCAGCAGCCCCGTAGCGGGACCTACCCTATACAATGAGCAGTTCTTC.

DNA of the CDR3: TGTGCCAGCAGCGTATCTGGACTAGCAAACATTCAGTACTTC. Its translation is CASSVSGLANIQYF. The rearrangement uses TRBV9 and TRBJ2-4, with TRBD2 identical over 8 bases. CDR1 SGDLS and CDR2 YYNGEE come from the germline V gene. The V gene end was trimmed by 1 base and the J gene end by 6 bases; junction bases not matched to a gene: 3. The CDR3 consists of 14 residues.

CDR3 in DNA: TGTGCCAGCAGTGTCCCTTCGGACACTGAAGCTTTCTTT. Translating it yields CASSVPSDTEAFF. The genes are TRBV25-1 and TRBJ1-1, with D unresolved. Germline V gene lookup returns CDR1 MGHDK and CDR2 SYGVNS. CDR3 length: 13 residues. The V end was cut by 4 bases, the J end by 3 bases, with 9 bases between.

The gene calls are TRBV5-1 and TRBJ2-1, with 9 bases lining up with TRBD2. V was clipped by 2 bases and J by 6 bases; unmatched bases: 12. The germline V gene encodes CDR1 SGHRS and CDR2 YFSETQ. This CDR3 is built from 17 residues. CDR3 region: CASSLALAGEWGNEQFF. The CDR3 DNA sequence: TGCGCCAGCAGCTTAGCCTTAGCGGGAGAGTGGGGCAATGAGCAGTTCTTC. Variable domain in full (rest from reference TRBV5-1 and TRBJ2-1): KAGVTQTPRYLIKTRGQQVTLSCSPISGHRSVSWYQQTPGQGLQFLFEYFSETQRNKGNFPGRFSGRQFSNSRSEMNVSTLELGDSALYLCASSLALAGEWGNEQFFGPGTRLTVL.

This chain uses TRBV12-3 or TRBV12-4 with TRBJ1-3; no clear D. The V and J ends lost 3 bases and 4 bases respectively, with 4 bases between them. This CDR3 contains 12 residues. CDR3: CASSFSGNTIYF. The CDR3 DNA reads as TGTGCCAGCAGTTTTAGCGGAAACACCATATATTTT.

This clone was seen only once. This chain connects TRBV6-5 to TRBJ1-1, with 7 bases matching TRBD1. The CDR3 spans 13 residues. V shed 2 bases and J 6 bases; nucleotides not matched to a gene: 3. Germline CDR1 and CDR2: MNHEY and SVGAGI. This CDR3 reads CASSYIGGAEAFF. DNA of the CDR3: TGTGCCAGCAGTTACATAGGGGGCGCTGAAGCTTTCTTT.

The rearrangement links TRBV7-9 to TRBJ2-2; 11 bases are shared with TRBD2. Germline V gene lookup returns CDR1 SEHNR and CDR2 FQNEAQ (reference sequence). CDR3 size: 18 residues. Trimming at V came to 4 bases and at J to 1 base, leaving 8 bases not matched to a gene. The CDR3 is CASSSAGTSGGNTGELFF. As DNA, the CDR3 is TGTGCCAGCAGCTCAGCCGGGACTAGCGGAGGGAACACCGGGGAGCTGTTTTTT.